This entry features one TCR beta chain sequence. The antigen remains unidentified. This specimen belongs to a study of beta chain features in type 1 diabetes. The authors reverse transcribed all of the isolated RNA, so sequencing captured expressed TCRB transcripts. Generated by immunoSEQ multiplex PCR, the TCRdb table keeps only in-frame clones and is missing some. The sample has around 160,000 clones, about 50% seen once. A sort by CD45RO/CCR7/CD25/CD127/CD95/CD27 yielded CD4+ naive, central memory, regulatory and stem cell-like memory cells. Regarding the study as a whole: All four CD4+ subsets of Type 1 diabetes patients contained TCRB CDR3s that were moderately but significantly shorter.

The specimen was Tregs from blood. The source is a man aged 18 to 29 in good health.

Here the CDR3 DNA reads TGCGCCAGCAGCCCCAACCAAGAGACCCAGTACTTC. Protein product: CASSPNQETQYF. The chain joins TRBV5-1 to TRBJ2-5; D unresolved. Trimming pared 4 bases from V and 0 bases from J, leaving 4 bases between. This CDR3 comprises 12 residues. CDR1 and CDR2 (germline): SGHRS, YFSETQ.